Listed below are T cell receptor beta chains from one sample, sequenced in a study of cytomegalovirus exposure and HLA in healthy donors. Profiled with immunoSEQ multiplex PCR; TCRdb holds only in-frame clones, not every one. In the table there are 150,000 to 180,000 clones, more than 75% of which are singletons. Specimen: PBMCs. These receptors originate from a woman between 35 and 50 years old in good health and CMV-seropositive. Both conserved end residues are part of each CDR3. The order of the fields is V gene, D gene, clone size, J gene, CDR3 DNA, CDR3 protein. A D gene is named only where the DNA matches it firmly. Rows give clone size only sometimes, using once, few, many, or a class for an expanded clone.

>TRBV25-1|-|-|TRBJ2-3
TGTGCCAGCAGTTTCAGGGGCACAGATACGCAGTATTTT
CASSFRGTDTQYF
>TRBV27|TRBD2|-|TRBJ2-7
TGTGCCAGCAGTGTTTTCTCGGCGGGAGGGCCCTACGAGCAGTACTTC
CASSVFSAGGPYEQYF
>TRBV6-4|-|-|TRBJ1-5
TGTGCCAGCAGTGACTCTGACAGATCAAGCAATCAGCCCCAGCATTTT
CASSDSDRSSNQPQHF
>TRBV2|-|-|TRBJ2-1
TGTGCCAGCAACCGCAGGGATGTAAACAATGAGCAGTTCTTC
CASNRRDVNNEQFF
>TRBV13|TRBD1|-|TRBJ2-5
TGTGCCAGCAGCCAAGACAGGGGGCTAGTCAGCCGGGAGACCCAGTACTTC
CASSQDRGLVSRETQYF
>TRBV6-5|-|-|TRBJ2-5
TGTGCCAGCCGTCAGGGGCCGGTTTGGGAGACCCAGTACTTC
CASRQGPVWETQYF
>TRBV10-3|-|-|TRBJ1-2
TGTGCCATCAGTGAACCCGACAGGAATGATGGCTACACCTTC
CAISEPDRNDGYTF
>TRBV27|TRBD2|-|TRBJ2-7
TGTGCCAGCAGTTTAAGGCCATCCCTCCCTAGCGGGGGGAGCTCCTACGAGCAGTACTTC
CASSLRPSLPSGGSSYEQYF
>TRBV5-4|TRBD2|-|TRBJ2-3
TGTGCCAGCAGCTTGGGGACTAGCGGGACAGATACGCAGTATTTT
CASSLGTSGTDTQYF
>TRBV30|TRBD2|-|TRBJ2-2
TGTGCCTGGAGTTTGGGGGGGTCGGACACCGGGGAGCTGTTTTTT
CAWSLGGSDTGELFF
>TRBV29-1|TRBD1|-|TRBJ2-3
TGCAGCGTTCATCCGGGACAGGGACGGAGGGGAGGGGATACGCAGTATTTT
CSVHPGQGRRGGDTQYF
>TRBV6-6|TRBD1|-|TRBJ2-7
TGTGCCAGCAGTAGGGCCGGGACAGGATACGAGCAGTACTTC
CASSRAGTGYEQYF
>TRBV2|-|-|TRBJ2-5
TGTGCCAGCAATGGGCAGGGAGAGACCCAGTACTTC
CASNGQGETQYF
>TRBV7-9|TRBD1|-|TRBJ1-1
TGTGCCAGCAGCTTAGTGGGGACAGGGGGCACTGAAGCTTTCTTT
CASSLVGTGGTEAFF
>TRBV7-6|TRBD2|once|TRBJ2-5
TGTGCCAGCAGCCCTACTCTATCAGCGGGAACACAGGTGGGGGCCCAGTACTTC
CASSPTLSAGTQVGAQYF
>TRBV28|-|few|TRBJ2-7
TGTGCCAGCAGTTTAACAGGCCCCCCTCCGTGCGAGCAGTACTTC
CASSLTGPPPCEQYF
>TRBV6-1|-|-|TRBJ2-5
TGTGCCAGCAGTGAAACGGAAGAGACCCAGTACTTC
CASSETEETQYF
>TRBV19|TRBD1|-|TRBJ2-7
TGTGCCAGTAGTATTGACAGGGACTCCTACGAGCAGTACTTC
CASSIDRDSYEQYF
>TRBV6-1|-|-|TRBJ2-7
TGTGCCAGCAGTCAATCGCACTACTCCTACGAGCAGTACTTC
CASSQSHYSYEQYF
>TRBV7-9|-|-|TRBJ1-4
TGTGCCAGCAGCCCTTCGGACAGAACTAATGAAAAACTGTTTTTT
CASSPSDRTNEKLFF
>TRBV30|-|-|TRBJ1-1
TGTGCCTGTCAAGTTAGGAACACTGAAGCTTTCTTT
CACQVRNTEAFF
>TRBV28|-|-|TRBJ2-7
TGTGCCAGCAGTCTCCCCACGACTAGTGCCTACGAGCAGTACTTC
CASSLPTTSAYEQYF
>TRBV5-1|TRBD1|once|TRBJ2-2
TGCGCCAGCAGCCCTCGACAGGGATTCACCGGGGAGCTGTTTTTT
CASSPRQGFTGELFF
>TRBV27|TRBD2|few|TRBJ2-7
TGTGCCAGCAGTTGGTCGACTAGCGGGAGGCATTACGAGCAGTACTTC
CASSWSTSGRHYEQYF
>TRBV5-4|TRBD1|-|TRBJ2-2
TGTGCCAGCAGCCAGATGCGACAGGGCCAACGTGACACCGGGGAGCTGTTTTTT
CASSQMRQGQRDTGELFF
>TRBV4-2|TRBD1|-|TRBJ1-4
TGTGCCAGCAGCCAAGAACCGTCGGGGACAGGGGTTGAAAAACTGTTTTTT
CASSQEPSGTGVEKLFF
>TRBV4-1|-|-|TRBJ1-2
TGCGCCAGCAGCCAAGACAGGGCAGTTTTTAACTATGGCTACACCTTC
CASSQDRAVFNYGYTF
>TRBV4-2|-|-|TRBJ2-1
TGTGCCAGCGGAGGTTTGGCGGTCAATGAGCAGTTCTTC
CASGGLAVNEQFF
>TRBV7-8|-|-|TRBJ1-5
TGTGCCAGCAGCAGTTTGGGGGACTTTGGCAATCAGCCCCAGCATTTT
CASSSLGDFGNQPQHF
>TRBV2|-|-|TRBJ2-5
TGTGCCAGCAATGGCAGGGGAGAGACCCAGTACTTC
CASNGRGETQYF
>TRBV27|TRBD2|-|TRBJ2-7
TGTGCCAGCAGTTTGTCTAGCGGGAGCTCCTACGAGCAGTACTTC
CASSLSSGSSYEQYF
>TRBV11-3|TRBD2|-|TRBJ2-5
TGTGCCAGCAGCACATCCGGGACTAGCTATGAGACCCAGTACTTC
CASSTSGTSYETQYF
>TRBV28|-|-|TRBJ2-5
TGTGCCAGCAGGCAGGGGCGAGAGACCCAGTACTTC
CASRQGRETQYF
>TRBV28|-|once|TRBJ2-7
TGTGCCAGCAGCACCCAGGGGATCTCCTACGAGCAGTACTTC
CASSTQGISYEQYF
>TRBV5-4|TRBD1|-|TRBJ2-7
TGTGCCAGCAGCCGAACCGGGACAGGGTTATCCTACGAGCAGTACTTC
CASSRTGTGLSYEQYF
>TRBV19|TRBD1|-|TRBJ1-4
TGTGCCAGTAAACCGACCGTGGGACAGTCAGCAACTAATGAAAAACTGTTTTTT
CASKPTVGQSATNEKLFF
>TRBV5-1|-|-|TRBJ1-5
TGCGCCAGCAGCATGGAGGGGTTGGCAAATCAGCCCCAGCATTTT
CASSMEGLANQPQHF
>TRBV9|-|-|TRBJ2-1
TGTGCCAGCAGCCTCAGTAGCGGTAGACTTAGCTCCTACAATGAGCAGTTCTTC
CASSLSSGRLSSYNEQFF
>TRBV5-1|TRBD2|-|TRBJ2-7
TGCGCCAGCAGCTTGGTCAAAGCCGGGACTAGCAGTTACGAGCAGTACTTC
CASSLVKAGTSSYEQYF
>TRBV15|TRBD2|-|TRBJ2-3
TGTGCCACCAGCGTGGGACTAGCGGGAACAGATACGCAGTATTTT
CATSVGLAGTDTQYF
>TRBV28|-|-|TRBJ1-2
TGTGCCAGCAGCACCAACGATTACTGGGCTGGCTACACCTTC
CASSTNDYWAGYTF
>TRBV19|-|-|TRBJ2-1
TGTGCCAGTAGTCAAGCGGTACTAGCAGGTGAGCAGTTCTTC
CASSQAVLAGEQFF
>TRBV2|-|once|TRBJ2-1
TGTGCCAGCAGGGGGCTCATTTTGGGTTTGGATGAGCAGTTCTTC
CASRGLILGLDEQFF
>TRBV30|-|-|TRBJ2-3
TGTGCCTGGAGTAGGGGACAAACTAGCACAGATACGCAGTATTTT
CAWSRGQTSTDTQYF
>TRBV6-5|-|-|TRBJ1-3
TGTGCCAGCAGTTACTCAGCAGGCTCTGGAAACACCATATATTTT
CASSYSAGSGNTIYF
>TRBV7-3|-|-|TRBJ2-1
TGTGCCAGCAGCTTAACCGGTCCCACTGGAGGTGAGCAGTTCTTC
CASSLTGPTGGEQFF